Described below is a single T cell receptor (beta chain) sequence and its context. This clonotype has a count of ten or more. Its target antigen remains unknown. No clone much larger than this one lies a single base away; base qualities are absent. Only healthy Caucasian donors were included. The twin cohort comprised three pairs of female monozygotic twins, all aged roughly 18 to 30 years. Peripheral blood mononuclear cells were the source from which RNA for the TCR libraries was isolated. Including cysteine and phenylalanine, the CDR3 has 18 amino acids. Of all the DNA, just the CDR3 is kept, 54 bases in frame from base 1. V and J are trimmed by 0 bases and 2 bases, and the gene matches miss 1 base of the junction. CDR1 and CDR2 are read off the germline V gene as MGHRA and YSYEKL. The data belong to a study of identical twins (dated by TCRdb to the mid-2010s). Some background on the complete study: To test whether fetal clonotypes persist, this study deep-sequenced TCR alpha and beta repertoires from monozygotic twins, from unrelated adults of various ages, and from cord blood. To rule out contamination, the twin experiments were replicated at different times with different library preparation protocols. Overall study results and their limits: Compared with coincidental sharing between unrelated individuals, out-of-frame TCR alpha sequences shared between twins had an excess of sequences with low generation probability. Conclusions relied on cross-sectional statistical analysis, since the same donors could not be followed over many years. Excess twin sharing in beta out-of-frame sequences was weaker because fewer shared sequences lowered the signal-to-noise ratio. Recombination models systematically underestimated out-of-frame TCR alpha sharing in monozygotic twins but agreed with sharing between unrelated individuals. Invariant T cells such as MAIT and iNKT could partly confound zero-insertion analyses, though diverse VJ usage argued against this for most clonotypes. Fewer insertions were carried by abundant cord blood beta clonotypes, a similar but weaker trend appeared in young adult naive repertoires, and no such trend appeared in memory repertoires.

The library was prepared using 5' RACE. The sample was run on an Illumina HiSeq 2000. A universal primer binding site was introduced by template switching, and a unique molecular identifier was present in the final cDNA, enabling accurate counting of TCR cDNA molecules. First-strand cDNA for TCR alpha and beta chains was synthesized from specific primers in the conserved constant-segment region. To control for contamination, every cDNA library was double barcoded, receiving both a SMART-Mk sample barcode and Illumina barcodes. TruSeq adapter sequences, together with Illumina sample barcodes, were added in two successive PCR steps. TCR alpha and beta cDNA libraries were sequenced on the Illumina HiSeq platform with custom primers. The study's processing was this. Unique molecular identifiers were extracted from raw reads with MiGEC, and CDR3 positions were determined with MiXCR. For each individual, recombination models were inferred using an EM algorithm with the repgenHMM and IGoR tools. The tcR package in R was used for shared clonotype analysis, with sharing normalized by the product of cloneset sizes. Out-of-frame nonproductive sequences were analyzed to study raw recombination free of thymic and clonal selection effects. The public reads were quality trimmed at Q25 with fastp and then assembled into clones with MiXCR by TCRdb, keeping productive beta chains. Identical CDR3 protein sequences are pooled into one entry, listed with their most common genes and DNA. The authors' filters were not applied to this entry. Here the sample has roughly 630,000 distinct CDR3 sequences; about 7.1% occur a single time. 1.6% of the sample is held by the ten biggest clonotypes.

These data also featured in a second study, about yellow fever vaccine responses in identical twins. As noted in the second study: According to the authors, the vaccine-induced T cell response in identical twins seemed to be partly convergent and partly specific to each individual. In the study, vaccine-responding T cell clones were precisely tracked in identical twins.

This sequence originates from a woman between 18 and 30 years old in good health. The sequenced sample was PBMCs. The sequence is built from TRBV4-1 and TRBJ2-1, with 16 bases matching TRBD2. The nucleotide sequence is given as TGCGCCAGCAGCCAAGAGGGGACTAGCGGGGGGGCCTACAATGAGCAGTTCTTC. It codes for CASSQEGTSGGAYNEQFF.